The clone carrying this T cell receptor (beta chain) was observed a few times. Its target is unknown. The assay was immunoSEQ multiplex PCR, and TCRdb's table has in-frame clones only and misses some. This sample has some 110,000 clones; more than 85% occur once, and the top ten carry about 4.3%. This sample is part of a study of cytomegalovirus exposure and HLA in healthy donors. Background on the study: The 120 validation repertoires and the approximately 640 first-cohort repertoires shared a platform, a later analysis reported. Broader study findings: The study found most TCR sequences rare, yet found some public TCRs in many donors. Within the 100 to 150 validation repertoires, first-cohort TCR clusters tended to co-occur, according to a later analysis. Researchers reported that a few CMV-associated chains were confirmed in vitro as CMV antigen-specific.

CDR1 is LGHNA, CDR2 YNFKEQ, per germline. V lost 1 base, J lost 9 bases, and 15 bases stayed unmatched. This CDR3 contains 18 residues. The clonotype was recovered from a man aged 18 to 30 in good health and CMV-seropositive. This chain connects TRBV4-2 to TRBJ1-6; 7 bases agree with TRBD1. Specimen: PBMCs. CDR3 in DNA: TGTGCCAGCAGCCAAGTTCCTCGTGAGGGGGCTAAGGGTTCACCCCTCCACTTT. The encoded protein is CASSQVPREGAKGSPLHF.